What follows are 25 T cell receptor beta chains derived from one specimen sequenced in a study of T cell responses to AZD1222 COVID-19 vaccine. The data were produced by immunoSEQ multiplex PCR, yet TCRdb's version contains in-frame clones alone and is incomplete. The table lists about 130,000 clones, roughly 87% of them singletons. The sequenced sample was peripheral blood, obtained 28 days after the second AZD1222 dose. Receptors were obtained from an adult who received the AZD1222 COVID-19 vaccine.

J is TRBJ2-7 and V is TRBV15; 7 nucleotides line up with TRBD1. Trimming at V came to 0 bases and at J to 2 bases, leaving 4 bases not matched to a gene. Looked up from germline, CDR1 is LNHNV and CDR2 is YYDKDF (reference sequence). The CDR3 extends over 15 amino acids. CDR3 coding DNA: TGTGCCACCAGCAGAGATAGGGGGCAACCCTACGAGCAGTACTTC. This codes for CATSRDRGQPYEQYF.

The chain couples TRBV6-1 to TRBJ2-1, with D possibly matching TRBD2 (5 bases). This CDR3 comprises 16 residues. Trimming shortened V by 4 bases and J by 8 bases, and 21 bases separated the two germline ends. Germline V lookup: CDR1 MNHNS, CDR2 SASEGT. CDR3 DNA: TGTGCCAGCAGTGTCGGGATAGGTTGGGTTACATATGAGCAGTTCTTC. Its translation is CASSVGIGWVTYEQFF.

The chain recombines TRBV5-1 with TRBJ2-7, with D hard to call. The CDR3 has 12 amino acids. Trimming removed 6 bases at V and 0 bases at J, with 7 bases between. CDR1 is SGHRS, CDR2 YFSETQ, per germline. CDR3 protein: CASTASSYEQYF. The CDR3 bases are TGCGCCAGCACAGCGAGCTCCTACGAGCAGTACTTC.

This clone has a single count. V is TRBV6-5 and J is TRBJ1-2; D might be TRBD1 (5 bases). Deletions cut 0 bases from V and 8 bases from J, with 10 bases between. The CDR3 spans 13 residues. The V gene's germline CDR1 is MNHEY and CDR2 SVGAGI. The CDR3, as DNA: TGTGCCAGCAGTTACTCTCCGTCAGGGGGCTACACCTTC. Encoded protein: CASSYSPSGGYTF.

The rearrangement uses TRBV30 and TRBJ2-5; D gene ambiguous. V gave up 1 base and J gave up 5 bases, with 14 bases separating them. Germline loops: CDR1 GTSNPN, CDR2 SVGIG (reference sequence). The CDR3 loop spans 14 amino acids. In nucleotides, the CDR3 is TGTGCCTGGAGTGCCTCTACAAGTCGGGAGACCCAGTACTTC. It yields the protein CAWSASTSRETQYF.

V is TRBV18 and J is TRBJ2-1, with a possible D match to TRBD2 (6 bases). Germline V gene sequence: CDR1 KGHSH, CDR2 LQKENI. The CDR3 contains 13 residues. The V gene lost 3 bases and the J gene lost 5 bases, with 8 bases spanning the gap. In nucleotides, the CDR3 is TGTGCCAGCTCACCGGAGGGCGACAATGAGCAGTTCTTC. It codes for CASSPEGDNEQFF.

The chain recombines TRBV11-3 with TRBJ2-6; D not certain. The CDR3 loop spans 13 amino acids. V lost 5 bases and J 3 bases, leaving 5 bases between the germline ends. Germline CDR1 SGHNT, CDR2 YENEEA. The CDR3 loop is CASSLNGANVLTF. CDR3 sequence (DNA): TGTGCCAGCAGCCTTAATGGGGCCAACGTCCTGACTTTC.

This clone has at least ten counts. The V gene is TRBV2, the J gene TRBJ2-7, with 8 bases fitting TRBD1. Germline CDR1 reads SNHLY; CDR2 reads FYNNEI. Trimming at V came to 3 bases and at J to 3 bases, leaving 7 bases not matched to a gene. This CDR3 has 15 residues. Written as DNA, the CDR3 is TGTGCCAGCAGTGAGGAGACAGGGGCCCACTACGAGCAGTACTTC. Its protein product is CASSEETGAHYEQYF.

The genes are TRBV9 and TRBJ2-6; 8 bases are shared with TRBD2. Germline trimming cut 1 base from V and 1 base from J; bases unmatched to any gene: 7. This CDR3 has 18 amino acids. In germline, CDR1 is SGDLS, CDR2 YYNGEE. CDR3: CASSVTAGGESGANVLTF. The CDR3 region has the DNA TGTGCCAGCAGCGTAACCGCGGGAGGAGAATCTGGGGCCAACGTCCTGACTTTC. Complete variable domain (other parts from reference TRBV9 and TRBJ2-6): DSGVTQTPKHLITATGQRVTLRCSPRSGDLSVYWYQQSLDQGLQFLIQYYNGEERAKGNILERFSAQQFPDLHSELNLSSLELGDSALYFCASSVTAGGESGANVLTFGAGSRLTVL.

This chain joins TRBV11-3 and TRBJ1-5; no firm D call. The CDR3 loop spans 14 amino acids. V was cut by 1 base and J by 6 bases, with 10 bases left in between. Per germline, CDR1 SGHNT and CDR2 YENEEA. For the CDR3, the DNA is TGTGCCAGCAGCTTAGGACCTGTGGGTCAGCCCCAGCATTTT. Translated, it gives CASSLGPVGQPQHF.

The V and J genes are TRBV7-3 and TRBJ1-1, with 7 bases fitting TRBD1. Germline values: CDR1 SGHTA, CDR2 FQGTGA. Trimming removed 6 bases from V and 6 bases from J; junction bases left unmatched: 10. The CDR3 loop spans 14 amino acids. Written as DNA, the CDR3 is TGTGCCAGCAGTTCTACAGGGGCTCAGTCTGAAGCTTTCTTT. Protein sequence: CASSSTGAQSEAFF.

The gene calls are TRBV4-2 and TRBJ1-2; D uncertain. The CDR3 length is 16 residues. Germline CDR1 reads LGHNA; CDR2 reads YNFKEQ. V dropped 0 bases and J dropped 2 bases, with 13 bases sitting between them. The CDR3 DNA sequence: TGTGCCAGCAGCCAAGAGCCCTGGGCGCCCAACTATGGCTACACCTTC. Protein: CASSQEPWAPNYGYTF.

The chain uses TRBV12-3 or TRBV12-4 and TRBJ1-2; tentative D call: TRBD1 (6 bases). Trimming removed 5 bases from V and 8 bases from J, with 15 bases in between. This CDR3 is built from 13 residues. The CDR3 nucleotides are TGTGCCAGCAGTCCAGTGGGGGCTGGAGGCTACACCTTC. Encoded protein: CASSPVGAGGYTF.

The V call is TRBV4-1, the J call TRBJ1-2, with D unresolved. Trimming shortened V by 0 bases and J by 4 bases, and 6 bases separated the two germline ends. The germline V gene has CDR1 MGHRA and CDR2 YSYEKL. This CDR3 spans 13 amino acids. CDR3 nucleotides: TGCGCCAGCAGCCAAGATGGCAGCTATGGCTACACCTTC. Translation: CASSQDGSYGYTF.

V usage is TRBV5-4 and J usage is TRBJ2-1; TRBD2 agrees at 12 bases. This CDR3 is 17 amino acids long. V was clipped by 1 base and J by 5 bases; unmatched bases: 7. Germline CDR1 SGHNT, CDR2 YYREEE (reference sequence). DNA for the CDR3: TGTGCCAGCAGCTTGCTCCTAGCGGGAGGGCATGACAATGAGCAGTTCTTC. This encodes CASSLLLAGGHDNEQFF. Complete variable domain (other parts from reference TRBV5-4 and TRBJ2-1): ETGVTQSPTHLIKTRGQQVTLRCSSQSGHNTVSWYQQALGQGPQFIFQYYREEENGRGNFPPRFSGLQFPNYSSELNVNALELDDSALYLCASSLLLAGGHDNEQFFGPGTRLTVL.

A single count supports this clone. The chain is built from TRBV5-4 and TRBJ1-6; D might be TRBD1 (6 bases). The CDR3 contains 14 residues. CDR1 is SGHNT and CDR2 is YYREEE in the germline V gene (reference sequence). The ends were cut back, 4 bases at V and 9 bases at J, with 14 bases in the middle. The CDR3 sequence is CASSPTTGISPLHF. CDR3 coding DNA: TGTGCCAGCAGCCCGACCACAGGGATTTCACCCCTCCACTTT.

V gene TRBV6-5 combines with J gene TRBJ1-1; no clear D gene. Trimming shortened V by 0 bases and J by 4 bases, and 6 bases separated the two germline ends. The CDR3 covers 13 residues. Germline V CDR1 and CDR2: MNHEY, SVGAGI. CDR3 sequence reads: CASSYSLGTEAFF. In nucleotides, the CDR3 is TGTGCCAGCAGTTACTCCCTAGGCACTGAAGCTTTCTTT.

This clone was recorded only once. The chain carries TRBV7-2 and TRBJ1-1; TRBD1 is a possible D gene (5 bases). CDR3 size: 13 residues. With 4 bases removed from V and 4 bases from J, the gap between germline ends came to 10 bases. Germline CDR1 and CDR2: SGHTA and FQGNSA. The CDR3 DNA reads TGTGCCAGCAGCTACCCCGGGGGCACTGAAGCTTTCTTT. It codes for CASSYPGGTEAFF.

The chain carries TRBV7-2 and TRBJ2-1; D remains ambiguous. Per the germline V gene, CDR1 is SGHTA and CDR2 is FQGNSA. Trimming stripped 5 bases from V and 4 bases from J, with 12 bases between. CDR3 length: 14 residues. Here the CDR3 DNA reads TGTGCCAGCAGCCCCCGTTGGGCGTACAATGAGCAGTTCTTC. This gives the protein CASSPRWAYNEQFF.

V usage is TRBV11-1 and J usage is TRBJ2-1, with TRBD1 as a possible D gene (5 bases). V dropped 3 bases and J dropped 12 bases, with 18 bases sitting between them. This CDR3 is built from 14 residues. Germline values: CDR1 SGHAT, CDR2 FQDESV (reference sequence). The CDR3 loop reads CASSFGQGQDTQFF. The CDR3 nucleotides read TGTGCCAGCAGCTTCGGGCAGGGCCAAGATACGCAGTTCTTC.

V is TRBV19 and J is TRBJ1-6; no definite D call. The CDR3 totals 16 residues. The V end was cut by 0 bases, the J end by 6 bases, with 12 bases between. The germline V gene has CDR1 LNHDA and CDR2 SQIVND (reference sequence). The CDR3 here is CASSIDGPGGNSPLHF. The DNA of the CDR3 is TGTGCCAGTAGTATAGACGGGCCGGGCGGTAATTCACCCCTCCACTTT. The complete variable domain, with remaining parts taken from reference TRBV19 and TRBJ1-6, reads DGGITQSPKYLFRKEGQNVTLSCEQNLNHDAMYWYRQDPGQGLRLIYYSQIVNDFQKGDIAEGYSVSREKKESFPLTVTSAQKNPTAFYLCASSIDGPGGNSPLHFGNGTRLTVT.

The rearrangement joins TRBV28 to TRBJ1-2; D ambiguous. CDR3 size: 14 residues. The V end lost 0 bases, the J end lost 2 bases, and 7 bases lay between the germline ends. CDR1 MDHEN and CDR2 SYDVKM come from the germline V gene. The CDR3, as DNA: TGTGCCAGCAGTTTATGGGGCCAGAACTATGGCTACACCTTC. Translated: CASSLWGQNYGYTF.

V usage is TRBV21-1 and J usage is TRBJ1-5. TRBV21-1 represents a pseudogene. The CDR3 covers 19 residues. CDR3 sequence: CASSADWGCGLLSGQPQHF. The CDR3 region has the DNA TGTGCCAGCAGCGCCGACTGGGGTTGCGGGTTACTGTCCGGTCAGCCCCAGCATTTT.

The chain is built from TRBV6-6 and TRBJ2-1, with 10 bases identical to TRBD2. Looked up from germline, CDR1 is MNHNY and CDR2 is SVGAGI (reference sequence). J gave up 6 bases and V 2 bases, and 7 bases lay outside the gene matches. The CDR3 has 16 residues. The CDR3 reads CASSYPLAGIPNEQFF. The DNA of the CDR3 is TGTGCCAGCAGTTACCCACTAGCGGGGATACCCAATGAGCAGTTCTTC.

The chain recombines TRBV27 with TRBJ2-7, with 9 bases fitting TRBD1. With V trimmed by 4 bases and J by 5 bases, 12 bases remained unmatched. Per the germline V gene, CDR1 is MNHEY and CDR2 is SMNVEV (reference sequence). The CDR3 length is 16 residues. CDR3 sequence: CASSSIRDRDSHEQYF. In nucleotides, the CDR3 is TGTGCCAGCAGTTCCATCCGGGACAGGGATTCCCACGAGCAGTACTTC.